One and the same sample provided the 16 T cell receptor beta chains below, sequenced in a study of T cells after yellow fever vaccination (dated by TCRdb to the late 2010s). This sample's treatment or condition label indicates: live attenuated yellow fever vaccine strain. Libraries came from 5' RACE. Reads for this sample came from an Illumina NovaSeq 6000. The public reads were run again by TCRdb, first through fastp at Q25 and then through MiXCR, and only productive beta chains were kept. Merged by CDR3 protein, the rows form single entries marked with the most common genes and DNA. For this sample there are hundreds of thousands of distinct CDR3 sequences; 3.6% appear just once. 23% of the sample is held by the ten biggest clonotypes. The starting material was PBMCs, obtained on the day of the yellow fever booster vaccination. These receptor sequences come from a man younger than 30 who received the YFV17D yellow fever vaccine.

The V gene is TRBV28, the J gene TRBJ1-6; D uncertain. Trimming cost V 4 bases and J 6 bases, with 16 bases left between them. The CDR3 covers 16 residues. Germline V lookup: CDR1 MDHEN, CDR2 SYDVKM. The CDR3 loop is CASSSPRRDSNSPLHF. In DNA form, the CDR3 reads TGTGCCAGCAGTTCACCTAGGAGGGATTCTAATTCACCCCTCCACTTT. The whole variable domain, remainder taken from reference TRBV28 and TRBJ1-6, is DVKVTQSSRYLVKRTGEKVFLECVQDMDHENMFWYRQDPGLGLRLIYFSYDVKMKEKGDIPEGYSVSREKKERFSLILESASTNQTSMYLCASSSPRRDSNSPLHFGNGTRLTVT.

This clonotype occurred many times. The chain employs TRBV12-3 or TRBV12-4 and TRBJ1-6; 10 bases match TRBD1. Germline trimming cut 3 bases from V and 9 bases from J; bases unmatched to any gene: 2. The CDR3 is 14 residues long. The CDR3 spells CASSLWDRGSPLHF. CDR3 coding DNA: TGTGCCAGCAGTTTGTGGGACAGGGGTTCACCCCTCCACTTT.

This clonotype was counted only a few times. This rearrangement joins TRBV4-1 to TRBJ2-1; 7 bases are shared with TRBD1. V trimming: 3 bases; J trimming: 4 bases; junction bases outside the gene matches: 9. The CDR3 spans 16 residues. The V gene's germline CDR1 is MGHRA and CDR2 YSYEKL. The CDR3 sequence is CASSQVGGRAYNEQFF. In nucleotides, the CDR3 is TGCGCCAGCAGCCAGGTAGGGGGCAGGGCGTACAATGAGCAGTTCTTC.

At least ten counts were recorded for this clonotype. This chain connects TRBV7-9 to TRBJ2-1; D perhaps matches TRBD1 (6 bases). The germline V gene encodes CDR1 SEHNR and CDR2 FQNEAQ (reference sequence). With 8 bases removed from V and 0 bases from J, the gap between germline ends came to 14 bases. The CDR3 is 15 residues long. This CDR3 reads CASDPRGFSYNEQFF. As DNA, the CDR3 is TGTGCCAGCGACCCCAGGGGATTCTCCTACAATGAGCAGTTCTTC.

This clonotype was seen only a few times. J is TRBJ2-3 and V is TRBV12-3 or TRBV12-4; D unresolved. V dropped 1 base and J dropped 2 bases, with 4 bases sitting between them. The CDR3 extends over 13 amino acids. CDR3 loop: CASSLVVTDTQYF. The CDR3 DNA sequence: TGTGCCAGCAGTTTAGTGGTCACAGATACGCAGTATTTT.

This clonotype was counted many times. The rearrangement joins TRBV5-1 to TRBJ2-3; 7 bases match TRBD1. The V segment lost 4 bases and the J segment 3 bases; nucleotides outside the gene matches: 8. The CDR3 loop spans 15 amino acids. From germline, CDR1 is SGHRS and CDR2 YFSETQ. The CDR3 loop reads CASSRTGAVTDTQYF. The CDR3 coding sequence is TGCGCCAGCAGCAGAACAGGGGCCGTGACAGATACGCAGTATTTT.

This clonotype was observed many times. The chain has TRBV2 and TRBJ2-5, with D uncertain. With 4 bases removed from V and 5 bases from J, the gap between germline ends came to 8 bases. Germline CDR1 SNHLY, CDR2 FYNNEI. The CDR3 has 12 residues. CDR3 protein: CASSVIVETQYF. CDR3 nucleotide sequence: TGTGCCAGCAGTGTAATCGTCGAGACCCAGTACTTC.

This clonotype was counted at least ten times. The V call is TRBV6-2 or TRBV6-3, the J call TRBJ1-5; D unresolved. V was trimmed by 2 bases and J by 3 bases, leaving 8 bases between them. Germline CDR1 and CDR2: MNHEY and SVGEGT. The CDR3 consists of 14 residues. CDR3 in DNA: TGTGCCAGCAGTTACATGAGGATCAATCAGCCCCAGCATTTT. This codes for CASSYMRINQPQHF.

This clonotype was seen ten or more times. The chain couples TRBV28 to TRBJ1-5; D gene uncertain. Deletions cut 3 bases from V and 4 bases from J, with 10 bases between. CDR3 length: 14 residues. Germline CDR1 and CDR2: MDHEN and SYDVKM. This CDR3 is CASSFRQPNQPQHF. CDR3 nucleotides: TGTGCCAGCAGTTTCCGCCAGCCGAATCAGCCCCAGCATTTT.

The chain combines TRBV24-1 with TRBJ2-3, with 10 bases lining up with TRBD1. The germline gives CDR1 KGHDR, CDR2 SFDVKD. Trimming took 4 bases from V and 4 from J; bases not matched to a gene: 10. CDR3 length: 17 residues. CDR3 residues: CATSDAPPGQGSDTQYF. CDR3 bases: TGTGCCACCAGTGACGCACCTCCGGGACAGGGGTCAGATACGCAGTATTTT.

Ten or more counts support this clonotype. V usage is TRBV18 and J usage is TRBJ2-5; D is undetermined. This CDR3 contains 17 residues. Germline lookup yields CDR1 KGHSH and CDR2 LQKENI. V lost 3 bases to trimming and J lost 5 bases, with 22 bases between them. CDR3 loop: CASSPTPTENPGETQYF. The CDR3 DNA sequence: TGTGCCAGCTCACCGACGCCTACAGAGAACCCCGGGGAGACCCAGTACTTC. Based on the CDR3 plus reference TRBV18 and TRBJ2-5, the full variable domain is NAGVMQNPRHLVRRRGQEARLRCSPMKGHSHVYWYRQLPEEGLKFMVYLQKENIIDESGMPKERFSAEFPKEGPSILRIQQVVRGDSAAYFCASSPTPTENPGETQYFGPGTRLLVL.

This clonotype has only a few counts. This rearrangement joins TRBV5-6 to TRBJ2-7; 8 bases are shared with TRBD2. The CDR3 loop spans 15 amino acids. The J segment lost 4 bases and the V segment lost 4 bases, leaving 10 bases of the junction unmatched. Germline CDR1 and CDR2: SGHDT and YYEEEE. CDR3 loop: CASSVPGLVSYEQYF. Written as DNA, the CDR3 is TGTGCCAGCAGCGTACCGGGACTAGTGAGTTACGAGCAGTACTTC.

The sample holds many counts of this clonotype. The chain has TRBV19 and TRBJ1-5, with 8 positions matching TRBD1. Per the germline V gene, CDR1 is LNHDA and CDR2 is SQIVND (reference sequence). The ends lost 7 bases at V and 7 bases at J; junction bases unmatched: 6. The CDR3 extends over 13 amino acids. Written as DNA, the CDR3 is TGTGCCAGTAAAGGACAGGGTGACCAGCCCCAGCATTTT. Translation gives CASKGQGDQPQHF.

This clonotype appeared many times. V is TRBV29-1 and J is TRBJ1-2; 7 nucleotides align to TRBD1. V shed 3 bases, J shed 5 bases, and the junction held 9 bases outside the gene matches. Per the germline V gene, CDR1 is SQVTM and CDR2 is ANQGSEA. The CDR3 is 14 residues long. This CDR3 reads CSVDVGGVRYGYTF. CDR3 nucleotide sequence: TGCAGCGTTGACGTAGGGGGCGTACGGTATGGCTACACCTTC.

This clonotype was counted many times. The chain has TRBV7-9 and TRBJ2-5; TRBD1 aligns across 9 bases. Per germline, CDR1 SEHNR and CDR2 FQNEAQ (reference sequence). The J segment lost 4 bases and the V segment lost 6 bases, leaving 6 bases of the junction unmatched. CDR3 size: 14 residues. The CDR3 DNA reads as TGTGCCAGCAGTTGGACAGGGGATAGAGAGACCCAGTACTTC. Its translation: CASSWTGDRETQYF. The whole variable domain, filled in from reference TRBV7-9 and TRBJ2-5, reads DTGVSQNPRHKITKRGQNVTFRCDPISEHNRLYWYRQTLGQGPEFLTYFQNEAQLEKSRLLSDRFSAERPKGSFSTLEIQRTEQGDSAMYLCASSWTGDRETQYFGPGTRLLVL.

The chain uses TRBV6-1 and TRBJ1-1; D possibly corresponds to TRBD1 (6 bases). Trimming left V 0 bases short and J 3 bases short, with 11 bases between. There are 15 residues in the CDR3. The germline gives CDR1 MNHNS, CDR2 SASEGT. The CDR3 reads CASSEAAGGHTEAFF. Written as DNA, the CDR3 is TGTGCCAGCAGTGAAGCGGCCGGGGGCCACACTGAAGCTTTCTTT.